Included here is one T cell receptor (beta chain) sequence, with context. CDR1 is MGHRA and CDR2 is YSYEKL in the germline V gene. This CDR3 region has 17 residues. Germline trimming cut 3 bases from V and 7 bases from J; bases unmatched to any gene: 10. This sample is part of a study of T cell changes during pregnancy in multiple sclerosis. Generated by immunoSEQ multiplex PCR, the TCRdb table keeps only in-frame clones and is missing some. The table has tens of thousands of clones, 85% to 95% seen once; the top ten hold around 1.3%. This receptor was identified in a female donor with multiple sclerosis, enrolled in a pregnancy study. This chain joins TRBV4-1 and TRBJ2-2; 11 positions match TRBD2. The sequencing input was peripheral blood. This CDR3 is CASSHALAGGRVGELFF. As DNA, the CDR3 is TGCGCCAGCAGCCATGCCCTAGCGGGAGGTAGGGTCGGGGAGCTGTTTTTT.